The 30 T cell receptor beta chains presented below share a single source sample, sequenced in a study of neurological immune-mediated disorders (dated by TCRdb to between 2018 and 2021). Libraries were constructed by 5' RACE. The data were produced on an Illumina HiSeq 2500. Using fastp trimming at Q25 and MiXCR clonotype assembly, TCRdb reanalyzed the public sequencing data and kept in-frame beta chains. Entries that share a CDR3 protein sequence are merged under the most common genes and DNA. The sample data list approximately 26,000 distinct CDR3 sequences, and around 3.2% of these were observed just once. 7% of the sample comes from the top ten. Material: PBMCs. Receptors originate from a woman aged 30 to 39 with multiple sclerosis.

This clonotype was detected only a few times. Relative to the germline gene, one junction end is altered; a read error may explain this. The gene calls are TRBV6-5 and TRBJ1-6, with TRBD1 as a possible D gene (6 bases). CDR1 and CDR2 (germline): MNHEY, SVGAGI. The CDR3 runs 17 residues. This CDR3 reads CASSLFSGGAGNSPLNF. For the CDR3, the DNA is TGTGCCAGCAGTTTATTCTCCGGGGGGGCAGGGAATTCACCCCTCAACTTT.

This clonotype was recorded many times. The chain links TRBV6-5 to TRBJ1-1; D call uncertain. The CDR3 is 11 residues long. The germline V gene encodes CDR1 MNHEY and CDR2 SVGAGI. V lost 6 bases to trimming and J lost 4 bases, with 6 bases between them. CDR3 amino acids: CASRLSTEAFF. The DNA of the CDR3 is TGTGCCAGCAGACTCAGCACTGAAGCTTTCTTT.

By share, this clonotype ranks as medium-sized. This rearrangement joins TRBV5-1 to TRBJ1-1; D possibly corresponds to TRBD1 (5 bases). The V and J ends lost 5 bases and 1 base respectively, with 12 bases between them. Per germline, CDR1 SGHRS and CDR2 YFSETQ. CDR3 length equals 14 residues. The CDR3 DNA reads TGCGCCAGCAGAAGAGACAGAGGGAACACTGAAGCTTTCTTT. It is translated as CASRRDRGNTEAFF.

This clonotype was seen many times. The chain links TRBV20-1 to TRBJ1-5, with a tentative D call TRBD1 (6 bases). The CDR3 runs to 15 residues. V was clipped by 1 base and J by 6 bases, with 16 bases between them. Germline-derived CDR1 and CDR2 are DFQATT and SNEGSKA (reference sequence). CDR3: CSARGGGVGSQPQHF. The CDR3, as DNA: TGCAGTGCTAGAGGAGGGGGGGTCGGATCTCAGCCCCAGCATTTT.

As concerns this clonotype: A read error is possible here, since a much larger clone lies one base away. The chain employs TRBV29-1 and TRBJ2-6, with D tentatively TRBD1 (6 bases). The CDR3 is made up of 13 amino acids. Germline V gene data show CDR1 as SQVTM and CDR2 as ANQGSEA. DNA for the CDR3: TGCAGCGCAGGACAGTCTGGGGCCAAAGTCCTGACTTTC. This sequence encodes CSAGQSGAKVLTF.

This clonotype was recorded at least ten times. The V call is TRBV5-1, the J call TRBJ2-4; the D is unclear. The ends were cut back, 1 base at V and 2 bases at J, with 13 bases in the middle. Germline CDR1 SGHRS, CDR2 YFSETQ. This CDR3 is 16 amino acids long. The DNA for the CDR3 is TGCGCCAGCAGCTTGCCTAGGCAAGCTTCCAAAAACATTCAGTACTTC. Translated, it gives CASSLPRQASKNIQYF.

This clonotype was observed many times. The chain recombines TRBV29-1 with TRBJ2-2, with 13 bases identical to TRBD2. CDR3 length equals 15 residues. Germline CDR1 reads SQVTM; CDR2 reads ANQGSEA. The junction had 5 bases not matched to a gene; V was cut back by 8 bases and J by 2 bases. The CDR3 is CSSRTSGSNTGELFF. The CDR3 DNA sequence: TGCAGCTCCAGGACTAGCGGGAGTAACACCGGGGAGCTGTTTTTT.

Many counts were recorded for this clonotype. The chain links TRBV20-1 to TRBJ2-1, with TRBD2 matching over 8 bases. The V gene end was trimmed by 5 bases and the J gene end by 16 bases; junction bases not matched to a gene: 13. The CDR3 is 12 residues long. The germline gives CDR1 DFQATT, CDR2 SNEGSKA (reference sequence). In nucleotides, the CDR3 is TGCAGTGCTCTCGGGGGGGGGACTAGGGCCTTCTTC. As protein: CSALGGGTRAFF.

This clonotype occurred many times. A read error is possible here, since a much larger clone lies one base away. This chain links TRBV7-9 with TRBJ2-7; 10 bases align to TRBD2. The CDR3 totals 15 residues. The junction had 12 bases not matched to a gene; V was cut back by 6 bases and J by 7 bases. Germline V gives CDR1 SEHNR, CDR2 FQNEAQ (reference sequence). This chain's CDR3 is CASSQYGTSAEEQYF. As DNA, the CDR3 is TGTGCCAGCAGTCAGTACGGGACTAGCGCAGAAGAGCAGTACTTC. The whole variable domain, filled in from reference TRBV7-9 and TRBJ2-7, reads DTGVSQNPRHKITKRGQNVTFRCDPISEHNRLYWYRQTLGQGPEFLTYFQNEAQLEKSRLLSDRFSAERPKGSFSTLEIQRTEQGDSAMYLCASSQYGTSAEEQYFGPGTRLTVT.

Relative to its sample, this clonotype is medium-sized (0.01 to 0.1%). The V gene is TRBV7-8, the J gene TRBJ2-2; D uncertain. Trimming pared 4 bases from V and 4 bases from J, leaving 7 bases between. The CDR3 extends over 13 amino acids. Germline CDR1 SGHVS, CDR2 FQNEAQ. CDR3 residues: CASSSGITGELFF. The DNA for the CDR3 is TGTGCCAGCAGCTCAGGAATCACCGGGGAGCTGTTTTTT. The variable domain in full, completed from reference TRBV7-8 and TRBJ2-2, reads GAGVSQSPRYKVAKRGQDVALRCDPISGHVSLFWYQQALGQGPEFLTYFQNEAQLDKSGLPSDRFFAERPEGSVSTLKIQRTQQEDSAVYLCASSSGITGELFFGEGSRLTVL.

This clonotype was recorded at least ten times. V and J are TRBV9 and TRBJ2-7, with 10 bases that match TRBD2. CDR3 length: 16 residues. Germline V gives CDR1 SGDLS, CDR2 YYNGEE. V lost 4 bases, J lost 4 bases, and 11 bases stayed unmatched. For the CDR3, the DNA is TGTGCCAGCAGCAGAGGTGGGCTAGCGGGAGTTTACGAGCAGTACTTC. Translation gives CASSRGGLAGVYEQYF.

This clonotype came up many times. The gene calls are TRBV6-2 or TRBV6-3 and TRBJ1-2; D is possibly TRBD1 (5 bases). Looked up from germline, CDR1 is MNHEY and CDR2 is SVGEGT. The CDR3 is 14 amino acids. V gave up 6 bases and J gave up 4 bases, with 15 bases separating them. Here the CDR3 DNA reads TGTGCCAGCAGCTTAGGGACGGGAGGCTATGGCTACACCTTC. This translates into CASSLGTGGYGYTF.

At least ten counts were recorded for this clonotype. The chain uses TRBV18 and TRBJ1-5; D gene ambiguous. The V end was cut by 6 bases, the J end by 4 bases, with 13 bases between. Germline assignment: CDR1 KGHSH and CDR2 LQKENI. CDR3 length equals 14 residues. The CDR3 nucleotides are TGTGCCAGCTCCCTTTTGGACGATAATCAGCCCCAGCATTTT. Encoded protein: CASSLLDDNQPQHF.

In its sample, this clonotype was seen many times. The chain joins TRBV5-1 to TRBJ1-1; tentative D call: TRBD1 (5 bases). Germline V CDR1 and CDR2: SGHRS, YFSETQ. Trimming shortened V by 2 bases and J by 5 bases, and 13 bases separated the two germline ends. The CDR3 has 14 amino acids. The chain's CDR3 is CASSFSGTGTEAFF. The CDR3 DNA is TGCGCCAGCAGCTTTTCGGGGACTGGGACTGAAGCTTTCTTT.

This clonotype came up many times. This chain links TRBV6-2 or TRBV6-3 with TRBJ1-5; D ambiguous. The CDR3 has 13 amino acids. CDR1 and CDR2 from the germline V gene are MNHEY and SVGEGT. V was shortened by 2 bases and J by 4 bases, with 6 bases between the two germline ends. CDR3 loop: CASSYGRNQPQHF. In DNA, the CDR3 is TGTGCCAGCAGTTACGGGAGGAATCAGCCCCAGCATTTT.

This clonotype appeared many times. This chain joins TRBV5-1 and TRBJ1-1; D gene unclear. The germline V and J ends were trimmed by 2 bases and 1 base, with 6 bases remaining between them. The CDR3 is 13 amino acids. Germline V gene data show CDR1 as SGHRS and CDR2 as YFSETQ. The CDR3 loop reads CASSFQENTEAFF. The CDR3 bases are TGCGCCAGCAGCTTTCAGGAGAACACTGAAGCTTTCTTT.

This clonotype has at least ten counts. The rearrangement uses TRBV4-1 and TRBJ2-6; TRBD1 is a possible D gene (6 bases). Trimming stripped 3 bases from V and 9 bases from J, with 15 bases between. CDR1 is MGHRA and CDR2 is YSYEKL in the germline V gene. This CDR3 has 15 amino acids. CDR3 sequence: CASSQVLQGYNVLTF. In DNA, the CDR3 is TGCGCCAGCAGCCAGGTTTTACAGGGATACAACGTCCTGACTTTC.

This clonotype was seen more than once but under ten times. An end of the junction does not agree with germline; a read error may underlie this. The chain is built from TRBV6-5 and TRBJ1-5; no clear D gene. This CDR3 region has 13 residues. Germline assignment: CDR1 MNHEY and CDR2 SVGAGI. The CDR3 here is CASSYNRDQPQNF. CDR3 DNA sequence: TGTGCCAGCAGTTACAATCGGGATCAGCCCCAGAATTTT.

The sample holds many counts of this clonotype. A much larger clonotype is one base distant, so this may be a read error. The CDR3 reads CSAEGRGRSEQFF. In DNA form, the CDR3 reads TGCAGCGCTGAGGGAAGAGGGAGAAGTGAGCAGTTCTTC. The rearrangement joins TRBV29-1 to TRBJ2-1; a possible D gene is TRBD2 (5 bases). The germline V gene encodes CDR1 SQVTM and CDR2 ANQGSEA. The CDR3 extends over 13 amino acids. V was pared by 7 bases and J by 9 bases, with 19 bases between.

As concerns this clonotype: Since a much larger clone is just one base distant, this may be a read error. The chain links TRBV7-9 to TRBJ2-3, with D maybe TRBD1 (5 bases). Germline assignment: CDR1 SEHNR and CDR2 FQNEAQ (reference sequence). This CDR3 has 14 amino acids. Trimming removed 1 base at V and 4 bases at J, with 9 bases between. This CDR3 is CASSLEMGPDTQYF. The DNA for the CDR3 is TGTGCCAGCAGCTTAGAAATGGGGCCAGATACGCAGTATTTT.

This clonotype was picked up many times. The chain links TRBV20-1 to TRBJ2-5; D uncertain. Between the trimmed V and J ends, which lost 7 bases and 5 bases, there was a span of 14 bases. This CDR3 contains 12 residues. From germline, CDR1 is DFQATT and CDR2 SNEGSKA (reference sequence). CDR3 nucleotides: TGCAGTGTACACAGCCCCTCGGAGACCCAGTACTTC. Residues: CSVHSPSETQYF.

This clonotype was recorded at least ten times. V usage is TRBV20-1 and J usage is TRBJ1-1, with D tentatively TRBD1 (5 bases). V was clipped by 0 bases and J by 3 bases, with 8 bases between them. Germline V gene data show CDR1 as DFQATT and CDR2 as SNEGSKA (reference sequence). The CDR3 extends over 13 amino acids. CDR3 sequence (DNA): TGCAGTGCTAGAGAGGGGCGCCACACTGAAGCTTTCTTT. Encoded protein: CSAREGRHTEAFF.

This clonotype appeared many times. In DNA form, the CDR3 reads TGTGCCAGCAGCTTGGCGGGGTACTATGGCTACACCTTC. It yields the protein CASSLAGYYGYTF. The chain employs TRBV5-5 and TRBJ1-2; D uncertain. The germline V and J ends were trimmed by 0 bases and 3 bases, with 6 bases remaining between them. The CDR3 has 13 amino acids. Germline assignment: CDR1 SGHKS and CDR2 YYEKEE (reference sequence).

This clonotype was seen at least ten times. This rearrangement joins TRBV12-5 to TRBJ2-5, with D possibly TRBD1 on 6 matching bases. CDR3 length: 18 residues. CDR1 LGHNT and CDR2 FRNRAP come from the germline V gene. The V end lost 1 base, the J end lost 3 bases, and 21 bases lay between the germline ends. CDR3 loop: CASGLGNRNRDDEETQYF. CDR3 sequence (DNA): TGTGCTAGTGGTTTGGGAAACCGTAACAGGGACGATGAAGAGACCCAGTACTTC.

Many counts were recorded for this clonotype. The gene calls are TRBV29-1 and TRBJ2-2; TRBD2 matches at 12 bases. The CDR3 is 15 residues long. Germline loops: CDR1 SQVTM, CDR2 ANQGSEA. J lost 2 bases, V lost 7 bases, and 5 bases had no gene match. CDR3 in amino acids: CSAEGLAGNTGELFF. The CDR3, as DNA: TGCAGCGCTGAGGGACTAGCGGGCAACACCGGGGAGCTGTTTTTT.

In this sample, this clonotype turned up many times. This chain links TRBV2 with TRBJ2-1; the D gene is possibly TRBD1 (6 bases). The germline V gene encodes CDR1 SNHLY and CDR2 FYNNEI. Trimming cost V 8 bases and J 4 bases, with 9 bases left between them. This CDR3 spans 12 amino acids. The DNA of the CDR3 is TGTGCCAGCCTGACAGGATACAATGAGCAGTTCTTC. Protein: CASLTGYNEQFF.

This clonotype was seen many times. This sequence joins TRBV5-1 and TRBJ2-2; possibly TRBD1 for D (6 bases). The germline gives CDR1 SGHRS, CDR2 YFSETQ. Trimming pared 9 bases from V and 0 bases from J, leaving 18 bases between. The CDR3 extends over 16 amino acids. In nucleotides, the CDR3 is TGCGCCACCACGTTGGTGACAGGAGCGAACACCGGGGAGCTGTTTTTT. This encodes CATTLVTGANTGELFF.

This clonotype was counted many times. CDR3 in amino acids: CASSPLGGLEYGYTF. Written as DNA, the CDR3 is TGTGCCAGCAGCCCCCTCGGGGGGCTGGAGTATGGCTACACCTTC. The chain combines TRBV7-2 with TRBJ1-2, with D perhaps TRBD1 (6 bases). Germline V gene lookup returns CDR1 SGHTA and CDR2 FQGNSA. The length of the CDR3 is 15 residues. V lost 5 bases and J lost 5, with 18 bases in between.

This clonotype has at least ten counts. The chain has TRBV12-3 or TRBV12-4 and TRBJ1-4; no reliable D call. CDR3 length: 12 residues. V was pared by 6 bases and J by 4 bases, with 6 bases between. The CDR3 DNA reads TGTGCCAGCAGAAGAGGTAATGAAAAACTGTTTTTT. Amino acid sequence: CASRRGNEKLFF.

In the case of this clonotype: This sequence may be a read error, since a much larger clone differs from it by one base. This chain joins TRBV13 and TRBJ1-2; 8 bases agree with TRBD1. The CDR3 is 15 amino acids. V shed 5 bases and J 6 bases; nucleotides not matched to a gene: 11. Looked up from germline, CDR1 is PRHDT and CDR2 is FYEKMQ (reference sequence). The CDR3 is CASSRWTGRVDGYTF. The CDR3 DNA follows: TGTGCCAGCAGCCGATGGACAGGGCGTGTTGATGGCTACACCTTC.